This T cell receptor (beta chain) derives from a study of blood T cell repertoires in COVID-19. In the study overall: Acute and convalescent COVID-19 samples came from the United States, Italy and Spain. Nucleic acid was either cDNA or gDNA, and it came from T cells, B-cell-depleted T cells, or PBMCs.

This clone was seen a single time. In the authors' workflow: Reference gene primers were amplified, and this amplification served to estimate nucleated cell counts. Method: immunoSEQ multiplex PCR; TCRdb's copy keeps in-frame clones and lacks some. V, J and clone size are taken as reported in that table, and D and trimming were inferred from the DNA itself. Of 100,000 to 140,000 clones in the sample, around nine tenths are singletons; the top ten hold more than 0.9%. V dropped 4 bases and J dropped 2 bases, with 13 bases sitting between them. CDR1 is SGDLS, CDR2 YYNGEE, per germline. The CDR3 spans 15 residues.

This sequence joins TRBV9 and TRBJ1-3; D unclear. The specimen was peripheral blood. This TCR came from a woman in her 30s with acute or convalescent COVID-19. The CDR3 region is CASSLDGNAGNTIYF. The CDR3 DNA is TGTGCCAGCAGCCTAGACGGGAATGCTGGAAACACCATATATTTT.